Listed here are 19 T cell receptor beta chains from one sample, sequenced in a study of blood T cells in healthy people across ages. The use of a sample-barcoded 5' primer and a J-beta primer mix characterized a second PCR of roughly 6 to 11 cycles. TCRdb re-derived calls from the 5' RACE reads in MiXCR, one entry per CDR3 protein. The data contain about 1,600,000 distinct CDR3 sequences, approximately 38% of them seen just once; the ten biggest clones take up 7.9%. The material sequenced was blood. These TCRs come from a woman aged 18-35 years in good health.

On this clonotype itself: One end of the junction fails to match germline, which may point to a read error. The genes are TRBV2 and TRBJ2-1; 8 bases match TRBD2. The DNA end is more similar to TRBJ2-7, so the J call may be wrong. The CDR3 loop spans 16 amino acids. Germline CDR1 is SNHLY and CDR2 is FYNNEI. The CDR3 sequence: CASSEAGLAGNNEQYF. The DNA of the CDR3 is TGTGCCAGCAGCGAAGCCGGGCTAGCGGGCAACAATGAGCAGTACTTC.

V and J are TRBV30 and TRBJ2-5; D ambiguous. Germline CDR1 reads GTSNPN; CDR2 reads SVGIG (reference sequence). Trimming stripped 2 bases from V and 6 bases from J, with 10 bases between. The CDR3 contains 12 residues. CDR3 region: CAWSPYEKTQYF. DNA of the CDR3: TGTGCCTGGAGTCCGTACGAGAAGACCCAGTACTTC.

V and J are TRBV28 and TRBJ1-1; D is unclear. Germline lookup yields CDR1 MDHEN and CDR2 SYDVKM. V lost 5 bases and J lost 7, with 11 bases in between. This CDR3 comprises 12 residues. The CDR3 region is CASSKTPIEAFF. In DNA, the CDR3 is TGTGCCAGCAGTAAGACACCAATTGAAGCTTTCTTT.

This chain uses TRBV5-1 with TRBJ2-5, with D unresolved. Trimming shortened V by 5 bases and J by 4 bases, and 9 bases separated the two germline ends. The germline V gene encodes CDR1 SGHRS and CDR2 YFSETQ. CDR3 size: 12 residues. Here the CDR3 reads CASRATRETQYF. CDR3 coding DNA: TGCGCCAGCAGGGCCACTCGAGAGACCCAGTACTTC.

The chain has TRBV20-1 and TRBJ2-5, with a weak D call TRBD1 (6 bases). The J call may be wrong; the DNA end is better matched by TRBJ2-7. The CDR3 covers 14 residues. CDR1 is DFQATT and CDR2 is SNEGSKA in the germline V gene (reference sequence). The CDR3 DNA follows: TGCAGTGCTTCCCACGGGACACAGGGCTACGAGCAGTACTTC. As protein: CSASHGTQGYEQYF.

About this clonotype: A read error may be the cause here, since a much bigger clone is one base away. The chain joins TRBV29-1 to TRBJ2-7; a possible D gene is TRBD1 (5 bases). The CDR3 is 13 residues long. Trimming left V 2 bases short and J 7 bases short, with 15 bases between. CDR1 and CDR2 from the germline V gene are SQVTM and ANQGSEA. The CDR3 coding sequence is TGCAGCGTTGAATGCGCCAGGGCCGAAGAGCAGTACTTC. As protein: CSVECARAEEQYF.

This sequence joins TRBV6-5 and TRBJ1-3, with D possibly being TRBD1 (5 bases). V was pared by 6 bases and J by 0 bases, with 12 bases between. This CDR3 is built from 15 residues. The germline gives CDR1 MNHEY, CDR2 SVGAGI. The CDR3 coding sequence is TGTGCCAGCAGACCTCAGGGAGTCTCTGGAAACACCATATATTTT. As protein: CASRPQGVSGNTIYF.

The genes are TRBV2 and TRBJ1-5; D not certain. The CDR3 has 13 amino acids. V lost 7 bases and J 0 bases, leaving 7 bases between the germline ends. Per germline, CDR1 SNHLY and CDR2 FYNNEI. CDR3 amino acids: CASKRDSNQPQHF. The CDR3, as DNA: TGTGCCAGCAAAAGGGATAGCAATCAGCCCCAGCATTTT.

In its sample, this clonotype was seen many times. V is TRBV27 and J is TRBJ2-7; D perhaps matches TRBD2 (6 bases). V was clipped by 4 bases and J by 2 bases, with 9 bases between them. Germline V gives CDR1 MNHEY, CDR2 SMNVEV (reference sequence). CDR3 length: 13 amino acids. CDR3 sequence reads: CASSYGTAYEQYF. The DNA of the CDR3 is TGTGCCAGCAGTTACGGGACTGCCTACGAGCAGTACTTC.

This chain uses TRBV5-1 with TRBJ1-2; D might be TRBD1 (6 bases). Germline CDR1 SGHRS, CDR2 YFSETQ. V dropped 8 bases and J dropped 0 bases, with 20 bases sitting between them. The CDR3 has 16 residues. The CDR3 bases are TGCGCCAGTCATTCGACAGGATCTCCAGCTAACTATGGCTACACCTTC. Amino acids: CASHSTGSPANYGYTF.

This clonotype has just a few counts. The chain recombines TRBV5-1 with TRBJ2-6, with D possibly being TRBD1 (5 bases). The CDR3 runs to 18 residues. The V end lost 4 bases, the J end lost 0 bases, and 17 bases lay between the germline ends. The V gene's germline CDR1 is SGHRS and CDR2 YFSETQ. CDR3 in amino acids: CASSVRASFSSGANVLTF. CDR3 sequence (DNA): TGCGCCAGCAGCGTCAGGGCCAGTTTCTCCTCTGGGGCCAACGTCCTGACTTTC.

In its sample, this clonotype was seen a few times. The gene calls are TRBV25-1 and TRBJ2-7; D may correspond to TRBD1 or TRBD2 (5 bases each). Germline loops: CDR1 MGHDK, CDR2 SYGVNS. Trimming left V 6 bases short and J 3 bases short, with 9 bases between. This CDR3 has 12 residues. In nucleotides, the CDR3 is TGTGCCAGCAGATCGGGACGCTACGAGCAGTACTTC. This translates into CASRSGRYEQYF.

Regarding this clonotype: At one end, the junction sequence differs from germline, possibly due to a read error. V is TRBV4-2 and J is TRBJ2-7; 8 nucleotides match TRBD2. CDR3 length: 14 residues. Germline V gene sequence: CDR1 LGHNA, CDR2 YNFKEQ. The chain's CDR3 is CTSSQGLGTYEQYF. Written as DNA, the CDR3 is TGTACCAGCAGCCAGGGACTAGGGACCTACGAGCAGTACTTC.

The rearrangement links TRBV20-1 to TRBJ2-5, with D hard to call. Judging by the DNA end, TRBJ2-7 fits better; the J call may be wrong. CDR1 is DFQATT, CDR2 SNEGSKA, per germline (reference sequence). CDR3 length: 11 residues. The CDR3 DNA follows: TGCAGTGCTAGTTCTTTCTACGAGCAGTACTTC. Protein: CSASSFYEQYF.

Only a few counts were recorded for this clonotype. As DNA, the CDR3 is TGTGCCAGCAGTTTAGCGGCGAGCGTTAGCACAGATACGCAGTATTTT. Translating it yields CASSLAASVSTDTQYF. This chain joins TRBV12-3 or TRBV12-4 and TRBJ2-3, with D hard to call. V was shortened by 0 bases and J by 0 bases, with 10 bases between the two germline ends. The CDR3 covers 16 residues.

In this sample, this clonotype turned up once. The CDR3 reads CASSSPGLINEKLFF. DNA for the CDR3: TGTGCCAGCAGTAGCCCGGGACTGATTAATGAAAAACTGTTTTTT. The rearrangement joins TRBV12-3 or TRBV12-4 to TRBJ1-4; D possibly corresponds to TRBD1 (5 bases). Trimming removed 5 bases from V and 4 bases from J, with 14 bases in between. The CDR3 consists of 15 residues.

On this clonotype itself: This clone may be a read error of a much larger clone one base away. This sequence joins TRBV27 and TRBJ1-6; D uncertain. The CDR3 loop spans 17 amino acids. Per the germline V gene, CDR1 is MNHEY and CDR2 is SMNVEV (reference sequence). In DNA, the CDR3 is TGTGCCAGCAGTTTAGAACACCCGAGCTCCTATAATTCACCCCTCTACTTT. Amino acid sequence: CASSLEHPSSYNSPLYF.

The chain employs TRBV20-1 and TRBJ2-7; 7 bases agree with TRBD2. The assigned J gene may be wrong: the sequence end matches TRBJ2-5 better. Germline V lookup: CDR1 DFQATT, CDR2 SNEGSKA (reference sequence). CDR3 length equals 15 residues. CDR3 sequence reads: CSADGWAGVGETQYF. CDR3 DNA: TGCAGTGCCGATGGGTGGGCGGGAGTAGGCGAGACCCAGTACTTC.

This clonotype has just a few counts. The chain has TRBV20-1 and TRBJ2-7; unclear D gene. The CDR3 runs 14 residues. V lost 5 bases and J 5 bases, leaving 19 bases between the germline ends. Per germline, CDR1 DFQATT and CDR2 SNEGSKA (reference sequence). The CDR3 loop is CSAPNPDTSDEQYF. CDR3 in DNA: TGCAGTGCTCCTAATCCAGATACAAGCGACGAGCAGTACTTC.